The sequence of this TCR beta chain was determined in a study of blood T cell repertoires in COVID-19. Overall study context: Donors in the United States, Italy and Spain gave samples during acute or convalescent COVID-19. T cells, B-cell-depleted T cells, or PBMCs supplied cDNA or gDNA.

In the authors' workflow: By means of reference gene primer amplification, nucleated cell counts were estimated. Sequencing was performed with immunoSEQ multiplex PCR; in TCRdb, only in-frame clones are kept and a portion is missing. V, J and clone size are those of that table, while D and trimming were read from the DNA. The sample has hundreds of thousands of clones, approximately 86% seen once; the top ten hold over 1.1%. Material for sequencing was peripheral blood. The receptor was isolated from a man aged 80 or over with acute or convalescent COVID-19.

The CDR3, as DNA: TGTGCCAGCTCACCACGGGCCCCGGGGAGCACTGAAGCTTTCTTT. Translation gives CASSPRAPGSTEAFF. The chain couples TRBV18 to TRBJ1-1; no reliable D call. V was cut by 1 base and J by 4 bases, with 13 bases left in between. The CDR3 sequence is 15 residues long. The V gene's germline CDR1 is KGHSH and CDR2 LQKENI.